This T cell receptor (beta chain) was captured in a study of blood T cell repertoires in COVID-19. After removal of 3 bases from V and 3 bases from J, the junction contained 8 bases not matched to a gene. The CDR3 loop spans 17 amino acids. Germline V lookup: CDR1 SGDLS, CDR2 YYNGEE. Produced via immunoSEQ multiplex PCR; TCRdb's table is partial and in-frame only. The profile shows under 200,000 clones, approximately 77% of them singletons. This clone was seen a few times. Sequenced input: PBMCs or T cells enriched from blood (not recorded which). This clonotype originated in a man between 60 and 75 years old who had recovered from COVID-19. The V and J genes are TRBV9 and TRBJ2-2, with 10 bases identical to TRBD2. CDR3 sequence (DNA): TGTGCCAGCAGCGCCCTTAGCGGGGGGTCTTACACCGGGGAGCTGTTTTTT. As protein: CASSALSGGSYTGELFF.